Sequencing of this T cell receptor (beta chain) was carried out in a study of blood T cell repertoires in COVID-19. Profiling relied on immunoSEQ multiplex PCR, and the TCRdb table lists in-frame clones only, not all of them. The table records 200,000 to 250,000 clones, around 89% of them present only once. Seattle cases were enrolled at active infection and followed longitudinally. Sequencing input: peripheral blood. The sequence was collected from a man between 25 and 39 years old with COVID-19, enrolled during active disease.

DNA for the CDR3: TGTGCCAGCAGCTTTCCAGGGAACACTAACTATGGCTACACCTTC. Translation gives CASSFPGNTNYGYTF. The chain couples TRBV7-2 to TRBJ1-2, with D maybe TRBD1 (5 bases). Looked up from germline, CDR1 is SGHTA and CDR2 is FQGNSA. The CDR3 has 15 amino acids. The V and J ends lost 3 bases and 0 bases respectively, with 11 bases between them. The full variable domain, completed using reference TRBV7-2 and TRBJ1-2, is GAGVSQSPSNKVTEKGKDVELRCDPISGHTALYWYRQSLGQGLEFLIYFQGNSAPDKSGLPSDRFSAERTGGSVSTLTIQRTQQEDSAVYLCASSFPGNTNYGYTFGSGTRLTVV.